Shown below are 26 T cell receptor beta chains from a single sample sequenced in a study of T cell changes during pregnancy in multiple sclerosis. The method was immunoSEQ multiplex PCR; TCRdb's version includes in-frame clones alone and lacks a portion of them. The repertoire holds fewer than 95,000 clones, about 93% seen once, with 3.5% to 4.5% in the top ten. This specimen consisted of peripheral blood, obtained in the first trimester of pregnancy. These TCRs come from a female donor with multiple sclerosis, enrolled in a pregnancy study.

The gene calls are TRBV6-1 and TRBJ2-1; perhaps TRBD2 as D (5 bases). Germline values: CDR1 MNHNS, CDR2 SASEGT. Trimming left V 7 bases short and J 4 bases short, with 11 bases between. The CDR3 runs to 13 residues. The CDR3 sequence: CASMLAEYNEQFF. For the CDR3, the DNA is TGTGCCAGCATGCTAGCCGAGTACAATGAGCAGTTCTTC.

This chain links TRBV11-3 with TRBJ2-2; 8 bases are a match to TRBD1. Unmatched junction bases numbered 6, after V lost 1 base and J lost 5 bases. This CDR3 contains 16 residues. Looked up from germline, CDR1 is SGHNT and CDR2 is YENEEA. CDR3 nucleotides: TGTGCCAGCAGCTTAGGGGGGACAGGCGGAACCGGGGAGCTGTTTTTT. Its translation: CASSLGGTGGTGELFF. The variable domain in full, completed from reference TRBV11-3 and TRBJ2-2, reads EAGVVQSPRYKIIEKKQPVAFWCNPISGHNTLYWYLQNLGQGPELLIRYENEEAVDDSQLPKDRFSAERLKGVDSTLKIQPAELGDSAVYLCASSLGGTGGTGELFFGEGSRLTVL.

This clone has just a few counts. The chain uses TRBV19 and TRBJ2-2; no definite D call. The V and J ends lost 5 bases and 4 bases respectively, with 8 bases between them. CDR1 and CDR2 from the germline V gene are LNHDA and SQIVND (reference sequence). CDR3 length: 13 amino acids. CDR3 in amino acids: CASSSVPTGELFF. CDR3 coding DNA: TGTGCCAGTAGTTCCGTCCCCACCGGGGAGCTGTTTTTT.

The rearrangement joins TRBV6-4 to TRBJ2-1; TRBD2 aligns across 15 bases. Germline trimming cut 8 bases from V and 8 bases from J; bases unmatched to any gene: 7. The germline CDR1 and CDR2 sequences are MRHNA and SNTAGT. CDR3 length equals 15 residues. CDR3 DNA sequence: TGTGCCAGCTCTCGGACTAGCGGGGGGGCGGATGAGCAGTTCTTC. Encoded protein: CASSRTSGGADEQFF.

The CDR3 DNA reads as TGTGCCAGTAGTATTCGGAGACTAGCGGGGCACTACGAGCAGTACTTC. Translating it yields CASSIRRLAGHYEQYF. V gene TRBV19 combines with J gene TRBJ2-7; 11 nucleotides align to TRBD2. Per germline, CDR1 LNHDA and CDR2 SQIVND (reference sequence). J was trimmed by 3 bases and V by 3 bases; bases with no gene match: 7. This CDR3 has 16 residues.

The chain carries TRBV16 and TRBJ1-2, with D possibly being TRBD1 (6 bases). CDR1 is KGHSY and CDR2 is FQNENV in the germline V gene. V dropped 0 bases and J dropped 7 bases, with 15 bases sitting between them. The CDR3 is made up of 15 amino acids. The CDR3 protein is CASSQSRGSGTGYTF. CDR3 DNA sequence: TGTGCCAGCAGCCAATCTAGGGGGTCAGGGACTGGCTACACCTTC. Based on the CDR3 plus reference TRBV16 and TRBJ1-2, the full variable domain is GEEVAQTPKHLVRGEGQKAKLYCAPIKGHSYVFWYQQVLKNEFKFLISFQNENVFDETGMPKERFSAKCLPNSPCSLEIQATKLEDSAVYFCASSQSRGSGTGYTFGSGTRLTVV.

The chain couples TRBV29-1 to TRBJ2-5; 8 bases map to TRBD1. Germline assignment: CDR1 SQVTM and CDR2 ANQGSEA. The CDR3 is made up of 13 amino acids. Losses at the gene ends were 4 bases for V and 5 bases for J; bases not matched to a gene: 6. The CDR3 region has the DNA TGCAGCGTTGGGACAGGGAGTGTGGAGACCCAGTACTTC. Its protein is CSVGTGSVETQYF.

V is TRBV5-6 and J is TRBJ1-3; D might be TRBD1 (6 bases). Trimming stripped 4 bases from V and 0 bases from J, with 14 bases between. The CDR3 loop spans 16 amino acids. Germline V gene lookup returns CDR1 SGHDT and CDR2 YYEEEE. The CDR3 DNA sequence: TGTGCCAGCAGCCCACCCGACAGGAACTCTGGAAACACCATATATTTT. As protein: CASSPPDRNSGNTIYF.

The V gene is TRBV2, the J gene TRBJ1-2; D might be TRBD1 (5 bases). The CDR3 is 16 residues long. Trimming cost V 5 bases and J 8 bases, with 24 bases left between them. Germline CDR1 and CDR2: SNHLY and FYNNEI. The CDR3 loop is CASSPLGGMPDAGYTF. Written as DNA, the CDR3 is TGTGCCAGCAGTCCCCTCGGGGGGATGCCTGATGCCGGCTACACCTTC.

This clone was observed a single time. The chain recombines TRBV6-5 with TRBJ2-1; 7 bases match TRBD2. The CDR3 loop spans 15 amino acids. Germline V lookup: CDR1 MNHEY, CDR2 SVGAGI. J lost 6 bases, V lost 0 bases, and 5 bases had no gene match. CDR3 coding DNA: TGTGCCAGCAGTTACTCGAGCGGGGTTTCCAATGAGCAGTTCTTC. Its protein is CASSYSSGVSNEQFF.

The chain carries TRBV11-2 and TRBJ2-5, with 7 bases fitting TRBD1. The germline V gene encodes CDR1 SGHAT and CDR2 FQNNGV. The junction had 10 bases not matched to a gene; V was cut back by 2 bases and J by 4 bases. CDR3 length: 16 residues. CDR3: CASSLLQPQGRETQYF. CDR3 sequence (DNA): TGTGCCAGCAGCTTATTACAACCACAGGGGAGAGAGACCCAGTACTTC.

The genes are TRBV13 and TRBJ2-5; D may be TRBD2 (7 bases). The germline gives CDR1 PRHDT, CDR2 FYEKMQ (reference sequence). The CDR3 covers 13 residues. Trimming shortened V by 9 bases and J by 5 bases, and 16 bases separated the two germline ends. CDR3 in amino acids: CASTLGGGETQYF. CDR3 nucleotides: TGTGCCAGTACCCTAGGGGGAGGGGAGACCCAGTACTTC.

As DNA, the CDR3 is TGTGCCAGCAGCTTAGTAGCGGTTAGCACAGATACGCAGTATTTT. Translated, it gives CASSLVAVSTDTQYF. The gene calls are TRBV7-2 and TRBJ2-3; the D gene is possibly TRBD2 (6 bases). Trimming took 1 base from V and 0 from J, leaving 8 bases between them. The CDR3 is made up of 15 amino acids. CDR1 and CDR2 from the germline V gene are SGHTA and FQGNSA.

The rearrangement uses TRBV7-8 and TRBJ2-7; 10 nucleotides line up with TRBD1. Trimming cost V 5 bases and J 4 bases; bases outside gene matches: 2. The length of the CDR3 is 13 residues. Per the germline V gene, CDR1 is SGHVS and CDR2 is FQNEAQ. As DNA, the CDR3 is TGTGCCAGCAGCCCGGGACAGGGGTACGAGCAGTACTTC. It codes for CASSPGQGYEQYF.

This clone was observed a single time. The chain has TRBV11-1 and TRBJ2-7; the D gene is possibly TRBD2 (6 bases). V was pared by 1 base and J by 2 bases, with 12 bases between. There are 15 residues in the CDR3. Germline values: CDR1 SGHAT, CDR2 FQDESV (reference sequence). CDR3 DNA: TGTGCCAGCAGCTTAGGGATGCGGGACCCCTACGAGCAGTACTTC. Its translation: CASSLGMRDPYEQYF.

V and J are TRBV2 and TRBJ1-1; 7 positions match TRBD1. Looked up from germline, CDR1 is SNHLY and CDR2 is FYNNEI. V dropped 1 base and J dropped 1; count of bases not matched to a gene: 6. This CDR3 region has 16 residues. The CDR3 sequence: CASSEVPGQPNTEAFF. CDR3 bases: TGTGCCAGCAGTGAAGTACCGGGACAGCCGAACACTGAAGCTTTCTTT.

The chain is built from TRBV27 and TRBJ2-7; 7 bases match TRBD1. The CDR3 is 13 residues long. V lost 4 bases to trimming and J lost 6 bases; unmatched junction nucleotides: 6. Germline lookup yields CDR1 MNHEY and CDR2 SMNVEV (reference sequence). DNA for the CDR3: TGTGCCAGCAGTTGGGGACAGACGAGCGAGCAGTACTTC. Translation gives CASSWGQTSEQYF.

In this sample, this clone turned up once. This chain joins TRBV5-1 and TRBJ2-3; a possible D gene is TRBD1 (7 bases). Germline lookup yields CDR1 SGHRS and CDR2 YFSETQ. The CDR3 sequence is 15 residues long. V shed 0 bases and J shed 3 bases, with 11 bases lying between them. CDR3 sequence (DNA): TGCGCCAGCAGCTTGGCACAGGGGAGGACAGATACGCAGTATTTT. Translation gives CASSLAQGRTDTQYF.

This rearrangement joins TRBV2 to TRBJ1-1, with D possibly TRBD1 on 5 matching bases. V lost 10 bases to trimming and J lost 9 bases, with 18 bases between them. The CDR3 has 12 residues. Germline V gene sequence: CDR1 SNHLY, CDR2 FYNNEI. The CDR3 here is CATNLGTSKAFF. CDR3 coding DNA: TGTGCCACCAACCTAGGGACTTCTAAAGCTTTCTTT.

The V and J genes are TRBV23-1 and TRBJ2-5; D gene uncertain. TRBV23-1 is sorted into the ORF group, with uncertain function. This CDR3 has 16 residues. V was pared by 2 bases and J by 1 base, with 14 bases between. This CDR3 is CASSQVPGRLQETQYF. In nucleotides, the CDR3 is TGCGCCAGCAGTCAAGTCCCTGGCAGGCTCCAAGAGACCCAGTACTTC.

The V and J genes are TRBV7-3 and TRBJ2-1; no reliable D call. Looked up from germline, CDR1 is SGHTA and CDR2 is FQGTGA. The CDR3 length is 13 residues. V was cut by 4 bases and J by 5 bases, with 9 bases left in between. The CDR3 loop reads CASSSRVHNEQFF. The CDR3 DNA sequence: TGTGCCAGCAGCTCTCGGGTCCACAATGAGCAGTTCTTC. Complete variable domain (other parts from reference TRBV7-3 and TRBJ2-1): GAGVSQTPSNKVTEKGKYVELRCDPISGHTALYWYRQSLGQGPEFLIYFQGTGAADDSGLPNDRFFAVRPEGSVSTLKIQRTERGDSAVYLCASSSRVHNEQFFGPGTRLTVL.

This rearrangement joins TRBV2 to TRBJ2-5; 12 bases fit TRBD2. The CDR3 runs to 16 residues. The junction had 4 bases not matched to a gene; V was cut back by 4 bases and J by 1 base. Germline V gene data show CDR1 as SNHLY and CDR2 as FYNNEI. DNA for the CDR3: TGTGCCAGCAGTGCAGAGACTAGCGGGGGCCAAGAGACCCAGTACTTC. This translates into CASSAETSGGQETQYF.

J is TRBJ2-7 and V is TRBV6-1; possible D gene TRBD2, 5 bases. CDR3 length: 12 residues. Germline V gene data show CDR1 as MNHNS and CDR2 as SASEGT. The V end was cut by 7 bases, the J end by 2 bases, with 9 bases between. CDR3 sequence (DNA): TGTGCCAGCACCGGGAACACCTACGAGCAGTACTTC. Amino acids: CASTGNTYEQYF.

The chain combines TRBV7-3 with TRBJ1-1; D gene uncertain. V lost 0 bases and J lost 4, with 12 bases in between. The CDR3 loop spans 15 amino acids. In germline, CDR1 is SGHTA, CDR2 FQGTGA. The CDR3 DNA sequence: TGTGCCAGCAGCTTAACAGCTGGGGAGGGCACTGAAGCTTTCTTT. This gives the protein CASSLTAGEGTEAFF. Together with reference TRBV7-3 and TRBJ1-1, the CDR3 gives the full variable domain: GAGVSQTPSNKVTEKGKYVELRCDPISGHTALYWYRQSLGQGPEFLIYFQGTGAADDSGLPNDRFFAVRPEGSVSTLKIQRTERGDSAVYLCASSLTAGEGTEAFFGQGTRLTVV.

In DNA, the CDR3 is TGTGCCAGCAGCTATGACAGTATGAACACTGAAGCTTTCTTT. Residues: CASSYDSMNTEAFF. The chain has TRBV7-2 and TRBJ1-1, with a tentative D call TRBD1 (5 bases). Trimming removed 4 bases at V and 0 bases at J, with 9 bases between. The CDR3 totals 14 residues. The germline V gene encodes CDR1 SGHTA and CDR2 FQGNSA.

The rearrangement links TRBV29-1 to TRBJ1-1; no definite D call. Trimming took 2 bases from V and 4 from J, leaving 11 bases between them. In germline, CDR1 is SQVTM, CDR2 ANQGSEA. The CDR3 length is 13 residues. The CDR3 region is CSVETRLSTEAFF. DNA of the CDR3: TGCAGCGTTGAAACCCGGTTATCCACTGAAGCTTTCTTT.